This T cell receptor beta chain was captured by sequencing in a study of blood T cell repertoires in COVID-19. The wider study: The study drew acute and convalescent COVID-19 samples from the United States, Italy and Spain. PBMCs, B-cell-depleted T cells, or T cells provided the cDNA or gDNA that made up the material.

This CDR3 spans 12 amino acids. Trimming removed 7 bases from V and 5 bases from J; junction bases left unmatched: 6. In germline, CDR1 is SQVTM, CDR2 ANQGSEA. In the authors' methods: Reference gene primer amplification in the assay estimated nucleated cell counts. The assay was immunoSEQ multiplex PCR, and TCRdb's table has in-frame clones only and misses some. The DNA gave D and trimming, while V, J and clone size come from that table. The sample carries 70,000 or so clones, 65% to 90% recorded once. This clone was seen a handful of times. What was sequenced was peripheral blood. The V call is TRBV29-1, the J call TRBJ1-1, with 8 bases identical to TRBD1. The TCR comes from an older woman with acute or convalescent COVID-19. The CDR3 region has the DNA TGCAGCGCCTCCCGACAGGGGACTGAAGCTTTCTTT. The encoded protein is CSASRQGTEAFF.